This T cell receptor (beta chain) emerged from a study of blood T cell repertoires in COVID-19. Study-level information: The United States, Italy and Spain supplied acute and convalescent COVID-19 samples. PBMCs, B-cell-depleted T cells, or T cells provided the cDNA or gDNA that made up the material.

As originally analysed: The assay estimated nucleated cells by amplifying reference gene primers. Here immunoSEQ multiplex PCR was the method, and the copy in TCRdb shows in-frame clones only, minus some. D and trimming come from the DNA, and the V and J calls and clone size come from that table. The sample records around 200,000 clones, approximately 80% being singletons. The length of the CDR3 is 15 residues. Germline V gives CDR1 SSHAT, CDR2 FNYEAQ (reference sequence). This clone was recorded at least ten times. Its ends do not fully match the called genes, so a read error is possible. Seattle enrolled patients during active infection and tracked them longitudinally.

The sequence was obtained from a woman aged 35 to 49 with COVID-19, enrolled during active disease. Material: peripheral blood. The chain has TRBV7-7 and TRBJ1-4; 8 bases agree with TRBD1. CDR3 region: CASSSGQAQSEKLFF. The CDR3 DNA reads as TGTGCTAGCAGCTCGGGACAGGCACAGAGTGAAAAACTGTTTTTT.